These 30 T cell receptor beta chains originate from one sample sequenced in a study of cytomegalovirus exposure and HLA in healthy donors. TCRdb's table, derived via immunoSEQ multiplex PCR, lists solely in-frame clones and lacks some. The sample includes almost 200,000 clones, about 81% of them seen just once. Sequenced: PBMCs. The receptors were gathered from a woman aged 25-40 years in good health and CMV-seronegative.

The rearrangement uses TRBV30 and TRBJ2-5; a weak D match, TRBD2 (6 bases). V gave up 0 bases and J gave up 2 bases, with 7 bases separating them. Germline loops: CDR1 GTSNPN, CDR2 SVGIG (reference sequence). This CDR3 is built from 13 residues. CDR3 region: CAWSVLAQETQYF. CDR3 DNA sequence: TGTGCCTGGAGTGTACTAGCTCAAGAGACCCAGTACTTC.

The chain has TRBV29-1 and TRBJ2-3; weak D call: TRBD2 (6 bases). Germline V gives CDR1 SQVTM, CDR2 ANQGSEA. Trimming removed 7 bases from V and 4 bases from J, with 15 bases in between. This CDR3 is built from 13 residues. The chain's CDR3 is CSADYGGSDTQYF. In nucleotides, the CDR3 is TGCAGCGCGGATTACGGGGGTTCAGATACGCAGTATTTT.

This chain uses TRBV11-3 with TRBJ2-1; D not resolved. V lost 0 bases, J lost 6 bases, and 15 bases lay in between. The CDR3 runs to 16 residues. Germline CDR1 and CDR2: SGHNT and YENEEA. The CDR3 protein is CASSLDIAEALNEQFF. CDR3 nucleotides: TGTGCCAGCAGCTTAGATATCGCGGAAGCGCTCAATGAGCAGTTCTTC.

The genes are TRBV10-2 and TRBJ2-7; D not certain. The CDR3 is 12 amino acids. V shed 7 bases and J shed 5 bases, with 12 bases lying between them. Looked up from germline, CDR1 is WSHSY and CDR2 is SAAADI. CDR3 nucleotide sequence: TGCGCCAGCATATCGGAGTGGAACGAGCAGTACTTC. Residues: CASISEWNEQYF.

The V and J genes are TRBV2 and TRBJ1-1; perhaps TRBD1 as D (5 bases). CDR1 and CDR2 (germline): SNHLY, FYNNEI. Trimming left V 4 bases short and J 5 bases short, with 17 bases between. This CDR3 is built from 15 residues. DNA of the CDR3: TGTGCCAGCAGTGTACCCCGCTGGGGGGGTACTGAAGCTTTCTTT. This sequence encodes CASSVPRWGGTEAFF. Filled out from reference TRBV2 and TRBJ1-1, the complete variable domain reads EPEVTQTPSHQVTQMGQEVILRCVPISNHLYFYWYRQILGQKVEFLVSFYNNEISEKSEIFDDQFSVERPDGSNFTLKIRSTKLEDSAMYFCASSVPRWGGTEAFFGQGTRLTVV.

The table lists this clone with a few counts. The chain employs TRBV30 and TRBJ1-3, with D tentatively TRBD1 (5 bases). Between the trimmed V and J ends, which lost 0 bases and 2 bases, there was a span of 17 bases. CDR3 length equals 17 residues. Germline V gene sequence: CDR1 GTSNPN, CDR2 SVGIG (reference sequence). The CDR3 bases are TGTGCCTGGAGTGTACGACCCGGCGGGGCCGCTGGAAACACCATATATTTT. It specifies CAWSVRPGGAAGNTIYF.

For this clone: This CDR3 is also generated by other DNA sequences in the sample. The chain couples TRBV7-9 to TRBJ1-2; no clear D gene. V was cut by 1 base and J by 8 bases, with 8 bases left in between. Germline loops: CDR1 SEHNR, CDR2 FQNEAQ (reference sequence). The CDR3 is 12 residues long. The CDR3 sequence is CASSLEGGGYTF. In nucleotides, the CDR3 is TGTGCCAGCAGCTTAGAGGGAGGCGGCTACACCTTC. Drawing the rest from reference TRBV7-9 and TRBJ1-2, the complete variable domain is DTGVSQNPRHKITKRGQNVTFRCDPISEHNRLYWYRQTLGQGPEFLTYFQNEAQLEKSRLLSDRFSAERPKGSFSTLEIQRTEQGDSAMYLCASSLEGGGYTFGSGTRLTVV.

This clone has more than one count but fewer than ten. This chain links TRBV6-5 with TRBJ1-2; D gene uncertain. This CDR3 is 12 amino acids long. Trimming cost V 5 bases and J 2 bases, with 6 bases left between them. Germline values: CDR1 MNHEY, CDR2 SVGAGI. The CDR3 region is CASSHNNYGYTF. Written as DNA, the CDR3 is TGTGCCAGCAGTCACAACAACTATGGCTACACCTTC.

The chain couples TRBV5-1 to TRBJ2-3; TRBD2 aligns across 10 bases. Germline V gene sequence: CDR1 SGHRS, CDR2 YFSETQ. This CDR3 has 17 residues. The V and J ends lost 5 bases and 3 bases, in that order; junction bases with no gene match: 12. CDR3 bases: TGCGCCAGCAGAAGGCTAGCGGGAGTGATGGGGACAGATACGCAGTATTTT. Its protein is CASRRLAGVMGTDTQYF.

In DNA, the CDR3 is TGTGCCTGGAGCCCAACTATCGTCACAGGGGGATTAAACTATGGCTACACCTTC. Encoded protein: CAWSPTIVTGGLNYGYTF. The chain recombines TRBV30 with TRBJ1-2, with 8 bases identical to TRBD1. After removal of 3 bases from V and 2 bases from J, the junction contained 17 bases not matched to a gene. CDR3 length: 18 residues. CDR1 is GTSNPN, CDR2 SVGIG, per germline (reference sequence). The whole variable domain, remainder taken from reference TRBV30 and TRBJ1-2, is SQTIHQWPATLVQPVGSPLSLECTVEGTSNPNLYWYRQAAGRGLQLLFYSVGIGQISSEVPQNLSASRPQDRQFILSSKKLLLSDSGFYLCAWSPTIVTGGLNYGYTFGSGTRLTVV.

J is TRBJ1-5 and V is TRBV6-6, with D perhaps matching TRBD1 (6 bases). Trimming pared 1 base from V and 5 bases from J, leaving 15 bases between. In germline, CDR1 is MNHNY, CDR2 SVGAGI (reference sequence). The CDR3 has 16 amino acids. The CDR3 protein is CASSYLTGAGYQPQHF. Here the CDR3 DNA reads TGTGCCAGCAGTTACTTGACAGGCGCAGGTTATCAGCCCCAGCATTTT.

This clone was seen a handful of times. This chain links TRBV2 with TRBJ2-7; 8 nucleotides agree with TRBD2. CDR3 length: 15 amino acids. After removal of 4 bases from V and 6 bases from J, the junction contained 11 bases not matched to a gene. Germline V gene lookup returns CDR1 SNHLY and CDR2 FYNNEI. CDR3 protein: CASSVSAGVLSEQYF. Written as DNA, the CDR3 is TGTGCCAGCAGTGTTTCAGCGGGAGTGCTTAGCGAGCAGTACTTC.

The V and J genes are TRBV4-1 and TRBJ2-7; TRBD2 matches 9 bases. CDR3 length equals 17 residues. Germline CDR1 MGHRA, CDR2 YSYEKL. Trimming at V came to 2 bases and at J to 2 bases, leaving 10 bases not matched to a gene. Here the CDR3 reads CASSQPLSGRSAYEQYF. The CDR3 DNA reads as TGCGCCAGCAGCCAACCCCTAAGCGGGAGGTCGGCCTACGAGCAGTACTTC.

This chain connects TRBV29-1 to TRBJ2-5, with 7 bases aligning to TRBD2. V was pared by 4 bases and J by 7 bases, with 9 bases of the junction left unmatched. The germline V gene has CDR1 SQVTM and CDR2 ANQGSEA. There are 13 residues in the CDR3. CDR3 amino acids: CSVGPHGGGTQYF. In DNA form, the CDR3 reads TGCAGCGTTGGGCCCCATGGGGGGGGGACCCAGTACTTC.

Here the CDR3 DNA reads TGTGCCAGCTCACCACAGGGCCAGGGCCCCTCCTACGAGCAGTACTTC. It specifies CASSPQGQGPSYEQYF. The genes are TRBV18 and TRBJ2-7; tentatively, D is TRBD1 (5 bases). V lost 1 base, J lost 0 bases, and 13 bases lay in between. The length of the CDR3 is 16 residues. Per the germline V gene, CDR1 is KGHSH and CDR2 is LQKENI.

This clone was found a few times. V is TRBV29-1 and J is TRBJ2-7; a possible D gene is TRBD2 (6 bases). Germline V gene sequence: CDR1 SQVTM, CDR2 ANQGSEA. The CDR3 loop spans 17 amino acids. V lost 7 bases and J lost 7, with 32 bases in between. CDR3 nucleotides: TGCAGCGCCCCCCAAGGGAGGTGGGACTTGAGGTTTTGGGAGCAGTACTTC. Residues: CSAPQGRWDLRFWEQYF.

The genes are TRBV28 and TRBJ2-5, with a possible D match to TRBD2 (5 bases). Per the germline V gene, CDR1 is MDHEN and CDR2 is SYDVKM. CDR3 length equals 12 residues. The V gene lost 11 bases and the J gene lost 5 bases, with 15 bases spanning the gap. This chain's CDR3 is CASRTGSETQYF. The CDR3 DNA follows: TGTGCCTCCCGGACTGGGAGCGAGACCCAGTACTTC.

This clone has more than one count but fewer than ten. The chain links TRBV5-5 to TRBJ2-3; no clear D. The germline gives CDR1 SGHKS, CDR2 YYEKEE (reference sequence). With 0 bases removed from V and 3 bases from J, the gap between germline ends came to 11 bases. The CDR3 runs 15 residues. CDR3 nucleotide sequence: TGTGCCAGCAGCTTGGACAGTTCAAGGACAGATACGCAGTATTTT. It codes for CASSLDSSRTDTQYF.

The V call is TRBV5-4, the J call TRBJ2-1, with 9 nucleotides matching TRBD1. V gave up 4 bases and J gave up 7 bases; unmatched junction bases: 6. CDR1 is SGHNT and CDR2 is YYREEE in the germline V gene (reference sequence). This CDR3 contains 14 residues. CDR3 loop: CASSEGQGNNEQFF. In nucleotides, the CDR3 is TGTGCCAGCAGCGAGGGACAGGGTAATAATGAGCAGTTCTTC.

This clone was seen a handful of times. The rearrangement joins TRBV5-4 to TRBJ2-7, with D uncertain. The CDR3 length is 13 residues. V lost 0 bases, J lost 4 bases, and 8 bases lay in between. Germline V gives CDR1 SGHNT, CDR2 YYREEE (reference sequence). As DNA, the CDR3 is TGTGCCAGCAGCTTGGTTCATGAGTACGAGCAGTACTTC. Its translation: CASSLVHEYEQYF.

The chain employs TRBV5-1 and TRBJ2-5; 9 bases align to TRBD2. Germline values: CDR1 SGHRS, CDR2 YFSETQ. This CDR3 is 16 amino acids long. V was pared by 6 bases and J by 5 bases, with 14 bases of the junction left unmatched. The CDR3 is CASKRALAGARETQYF. CDR3 bases: TGCGCCAGCAAAAGGGCCTTAGCGGGAGCGCGGGAGACCCAGTACTTC.

The chain is built from TRBV7-9 and TRBJ2-2; D is unclear. Deletions cut 5 bases from V and 6 bases from J, with 28 bases between. The CDR3 covers 19 residues. Germline-derived CDR1 and CDR2 are SEHNR and FQNEAQ (reference sequence). DNA for the CDR3: TGTGCCAGCAGCGCGGCCCACCTTCGTCCGACGAAAGTCCCCGGGGAGCTGTTTTTT. Protein product: CASSAAHLRPTKVPGELFF.

CDR3 region: CASSPTWTAQKLFF. As DNA, the CDR3 is TGTGCCAGCTCACCTACTTGGACAGCTCAAAAACTGTTTTTT. This chain uses TRBV18 with TRBJ1-4; D may be TRBD1 (6 bases). V shed 3 bases and J shed 9 bases, with 14 bases lying between them. CDR3 length: 14 residues. Looked up from germline, CDR1 is KGHSH and CDR2 is LQKENI.

This chain joins TRBV4-1 and TRBJ2-1; 7 bases line up with TRBD2. After removal of 5 bases from V and 4 bases from J, the junction contained 8 bases not matched to a gene. The germline V gene has CDR1 MGHRA and CDR2 YSYEKL. CDR3 length equals 15 residues. The CDR3: CASSKSSGPYNEQFF. CDR3 nucleotide sequence: TGCGCCAGCAGCAAATCTAGCGGCCCTTACAATGAGCAGTTCTTC.

As for this clone: The same CDR3 can be traced to other DNA sequences in this sample. The rearrangement uses TRBV19 and TRBJ1-2; the D is unclear. Germline CDR1 LNHDA, CDR2 SQIVND (reference sequence). V lost 2 bases, J lost 1 base, and 5 bases lay in between. This CDR3 is 13 amino acids long. CDR3 region: CASSISGNYGYTF. In nucleotides, the CDR3 is TGTGCCAGTAGTATATCGGGTAACTATGGCTACACCTTC.

The CDR3, as DNA: TGTGCCAGCAGTGGATGGACAGGGAGAAGGTTTTCTCAGTACTTC. Translation gives CASSGWTGRRFSQYF. The chain has TRBV25-1 and TRBJ2-7; 8 nucleotides match TRBD1. Trimming cost V 4 bases and J 10 bases; bases outside gene matches: 15. The CDR3 is 15 amino acids. The V gene's germline CDR1 is MGHDK and CDR2 SYGVNS.

The genes are TRBV18 and TRBJ2-7, with D tentatively TRBD1 (5 bases). Germline V CDR1 and CDR2: KGHSH, LQKENI. V was clipped by 2 bases and J by 3 bases, with 11 bases between them. The CDR3 has 14 residues. The CDR3 is CASSPGQGIYEQYF. DNA for the CDR3: TGTGCCAGCTCACCAGGGCAGGGAATCTACGAGCAGTACTTC.

This chain links TRBV5-4 with TRBJ2-3; the match to TRBD1 covers 7 bases. The CDR3 runs 13 residues. Germline V lookup: CDR1 SGHNT, CDR2 YYREEE (reference sequence). The V and J ends lost 2 bases and 6 bases, in that order; junction bases with no gene match: 3. The CDR3 DNA follows: TGTGCCAGCAGCTTTAAACAGGGGGATACGCAGTATTTT. It translates to CASSFKQGDTQYF.

The V gene is TRBV6-5, the J gene TRBJ1-5, with 9 bases that match TRBD1. The CDR3 covers 14 residues. The junction had 4 bases not matched to a gene; V was cut back by 5 bases and J by 5 bases. In germline, CDR1 is MNHEY, CDR2 SVGAGI. Here the CDR3 DNA reads TGTGCCAGCAGTAAGGACAGGGGACATCAGCCCCAGCATTTT. Translated, it gives CASSKDRGHQPQHF.

This chain joins TRBV18 and TRBJ2-7; D gene uncertain. The V gene's germline CDR1 is KGHSH and CDR2 LQKENI. Deletions cut 2 bases from V and 4 bases from J, with 18 bases between. This CDR3 is built from 16 residues. CDR3 sequence: CASSPGTDNRPYEQYF. The CDR3, as DNA: TGTGCCAGCTCACCAGGCACTGACAACCGCCCGTACGAGCAGTACTTC. The whole variable domain, filled in from reference TRBV18 and TRBJ2-7, reads NAGVMQNPRHLVRRRGQEARLRCSPMKGHSHVYWYRQLPEEGLKFMVYLQKENIIDESGMPKERFSAEFPKEGPSILRIQQVVRGDSAAYFCASSPGTDNRPYEQYFGPGTRLTVT.